Presented here are 21 T cell receptor beta chains from one specimen sequenced in a study of OX40 agonist ivuxolimab in advanced cancers. Using immunoSEQ multiplex PCR, the repertoire was profiled, and TCRdb retains in-frame clones only, with some absent. The repertoire consists of more than 20,000 clones, with 79% occurring once and the leading ten covering 30% to 40%. The specimen was CD4+ or CD8+ T cells sorted from blood, collected in a trial of the OX40 agonist ivuxolimab. Receptors originate from an adult with an advanced solid tumor such as melanoma, head and neck, liver or kidney cancer.

The chain uses TRBV13 and TRBJ2-3; 9 nucleotides line up with TRBD2. CDR1 is PRHDT and CDR2 is FYEKMQ in the germline V gene (reference sequence). Germline trimming cut 4 bases from V and 6 bases from J; bases unmatched to any gene: 8. The CDR3 is 15 amino acids. Here the CDR3 reads CASSSGLASRDTQYF. As DNA, the CDR3 is TGTGCCAGCAGCTCCGGACTAGCGTCACGGGATACGCAGTATTTT.

J is TRBJ2-1 and V is TRBV6-5, with TRBD1 as a possible D gene (6 bases). Deletions cut 2 bases from V and 6 bases from J, with 8 bases between. The CDR3 spans 13 residues. Germline V CDR1 and CDR2: MNHEY, SVGAGI. CDR3 nucleotides: TGTGCCAGCAGTTACAAAGGGGGCAATGAGCAGTTCTTC. This gives the protein CASSYKGGNEQFF.

This clone appeared a single time. The V and J genes are TRBV7-6 and TRBJ2-7; D not certain. This CDR3 comprises 14 residues. Trimming cost V 4 bases and J 0 bases, with 10 bases left between them. Germline assignment: CDR1 SGHVS and CDR2 FNYEAQ. The CDR3: CASSSPKNSYEQYF. DNA for the CDR3: TGTGCCAGCAGCTCCCCCAAAAACTCCTACGAGCAGTACTTC.

This chain links TRBV7-6 with TRBJ2-3; weak D call: TRBD1 (5 bases). CDR1 and CDR2 (germline): SGHVS, FNYEAQ. The length of the CDR3 is 15 residues. V was pared by 5 bases and J by 5 bases, with 17 bases between. CDR3 sequence (DNA): TGTGCCAGCAGCCCTGAATACGGTGGACAAGATACGCAGTATTTT. Encoded protein: CASSPEYGGQDTQYF.

Concerning this clone: With a much larger clone just one base away, this may be a read error. The rearrangement links TRBV2 to TRBJ1-2; D not certain. Trimming took off 6 bases at V and 8 bases at J, with 10 bases between the two ends. CDR1 SNHLY and CDR2 FYNNEI come from the germline V gene. CDR3 length: 11 residues. The CDR3 here is CASRLTGGYTF. The CDR3 coding sequence is TGTGCCAGCAGGTTAACGGGGGGCTACACCTTC.

V usage is TRBV6-5 and J usage is TRBJ2-1, with D maybe TRBD2 (5 bases). Between the trimmed V and J ends, which lost 0 bases and 7 bases, there was a span of 7 bases. The CDR3 consists of 13 residues. Germline V gives CDR1 MNHEY, CDR2 SVGAGI. The CDR3 loop reads CASSYSDYNEQFF. CDR3 DNA sequence: TGTGCCAGCAGTTACTCAGACTATAATGAGCAGTTCTTC.

The CDR3 DNA sequence: TGTGCCAGCAGCTTAGATCTAGCAAGTGGATCCAAAAACATTCAGTACTTC. As protein: CASSLDLASGSKNIQYF. The chain couples TRBV11-2 to TRBJ2-4, with a possible D match to TRBD2 (5 bases). V dropped 0 bases and J dropped 2 bases, with 14 bases sitting between them. Looked up from germline, CDR1 is SGHAT and CDR2 is FQNNGV. The CDR3 consists of 17 residues.

V gene TRBV28 combines with J gene TRBJ2-7; D could derive from TRBD1 or TRBD2 (5 bases each). This CDR3 is 13 amino acids long. Per the germline V gene, CDR1 is MDHEN and CDR2 is SYDVKM. The V and J ends lost 6 bases and 4 bases respectively, with 13 bases between them. This chain's CDR3 is CASSPGSSYEQYF. CDR3 nucleotide sequence: TGTGCCAGCAGCCCAGGGAGTTCGTACGAGCAGTACTTC.

Concerning this clone: The junction does not match germline at one end; this may be a read error. The V call is TRBV7-7, the J call TRBJ2-5; perhaps D is TRBD1 or TRBD2 (5 bases each). The CDR3 totals 13 residues. Germline V lookup: CDR1 SSHAT, CDR2 FNYEAQ (reference sequence). This chain's CDR3 is CASSLAWGSAQYF. The CDR3 DNA reads TGTGCTAGCAGCTTAGCTTGGGGGTCGGCCCAGTACTTC.

Sample share makes this clone medium-sized. The chain employs TRBV10-3 and TRBJ2-1; TRBD2 aligns across 7 bases. This CDR3 region has 15 residues. CDR1 and CDR2 (germline): ENHRY, SYGVKD. V shed 3 bases, J shed 3 bases, and the junction held 5 bases outside the gene matches. This chain's CDR3 is CAISDPGLDYNEQFF. The CDR3 coding sequence is TGTGCCATCAGTGACCCCGGACTAGACTACAATGAGCAGTTCTTC.

V is TRBV6-5 and J is TRBJ1-1, with TRBD1 identical over 7 bases. With V trimmed by 7 bases and J by 4 bases, 9 bases remained unmatched. Per germline, CDR1 MNHEY and CDR2 SVGAGI. CDR3 length equals 14 residues. CDR3: CASMTGRGSTEAFF. The CDR3 bases are TGTGCCAGCATGACAGGGAGAGGGAGCACTGAAGCTTTCTTT.

The rearrangement uses TRBV15 and TRBJ1-5, with a weak D call TRBD1 (5 bases). Per germline, CDR1 LNHNV and CDR2 YYDKDF (reference sequence). The length of the CDR3 is 13 residues. V gave up 5 bases and J gave up 2 bases, with 7 bases separating them. CDR3: CATSGGGNQPQHF. The CDR3 DNA is TGTGCCACCAGCGGGGGAGGCAATCAGCCCCAGCATTTT.

This clone was observed a handful of times. This chain links TRBV9 with TRBJ1-1, with D possibly being TRBD1 (6 bases). The germline CDR1 and CDR2 sequences are SGDLS and YYNGEE. This CDR3 comprises 15 residues. V was shortened by 4 bases and J by 0 bases, with 13 bases between the two germline ends. The CDR3 nucleotides read TGTGCCAGCAGCCCCTGGACAGAGCTGAACACTGAAGCTTTCTTT. Translated, it gives CASSPWTELNTEAFF.

The CDR3 reads CASSEYVRGPYTGELFF. CDR3 DNA sequence: TGTGCCAGCAGTGAATATGTCAGGGGGCCGTACACCGGGGAGCTGTTTTTT. This sequence joins TRBV6-1 and TRBJ2-2; 8 bases align to TRBD1. Germline CDR1 reads MNHNS; CDR2 reads SASEGT. This CDR3 has 17 amino acids. V was clipped by 2 bases and J by 3 bases; unmatched bases: 8.

This clone came up a few times. The chain links TRBV28 to TRBJ1-4; 7 bases align to TRBD1. V was clipped by 6 bases and J by 4 bases; unmatched bases: 8. The CDR3 sequence is 15 residues long. Per the germline V gene, CDR1 is MDHEN and CDR2 is SYDVKM. The CDR3 bases are TGTGCCAGCAGCTTGGGACAGCAAGTTAATGAAAAACTGTTTTTT. As protein: CASSLGQQVNEKLFF.

The chain recombines TRBV7-6 with TRBJ2-1; 8 nucleotides line up with TRBD2. This CDR3 is 18 amino acids long. Germline assignment: CDR1 SGHVS and CDR2 FNYEAQ. With V trimmed by 6 bases and J by 7 bases, 20 bases remained unmatched. For the CDR3, the DNA is TGTGCCAGCAGTTACACGTATGCCGGGGGGGCGGTAGGGAATGAGCAGTTCTTC. Its translation is CASSYTYAGGAVGNEQFF.

The rearrangement links TRBV5-4 to TRBJ2-1, with a tentative D call TRBD2 (6 bases). The CDR3 is made up of 15 amino acids. Trimming cost V 3 bases and J 2 bases, with 12 bases left between them. Germline-derived CDR1 and CDR2 are SGHNT and YYREEE (reference sequence). The CDR3 nucleotides are TGTGCCAGCAGCTCCCGGGACTGGACCTACAATGAGCAGTTCTTC. This gives the protein CASSSRDWTYNEQFF.

This clone has more than one count but fewer than ten. V and J are TRBV10-2 and TRBJ1-3; unclear D gene. Germline lookup yields CDR1 WSHSY and CDR2 SAAADI. The CDR3 sequence is 13 residues long. V shed 3 bases and J shed 3 bases, with 6 bases lying between them. This CDR3 is CASSDYIGNTIYF. CDR3 coding DNA: TGCGCCAGCAGTGACTACATTGGAAACACCATATATTTT.

The chain has TRBV4-1 and TRBJ2-7, with D possibly called TRBD1 or TRBD2 (6 bases each). CDR1 and CDR2 from the germline V gene are MGHRA and YSYEKL. This CDR3 spans 15 amino acids. V lost 3 bases, J lost 3 bases, and 15 bases lay in between. CDR3 in amino acids: CASSQGWGADYEQYF. As DNA, the CDR3 is TGCGCCAGCAGCCAGGGATGGGGGGCCGACTACGAGCAGTACTTC.

V and J are TRBV28 and TRBJ2-7, with TRBD1 identical over 9 bases. The CDR3 is 15 residues long. The V gene end was trimmed by 2 bases and the J gene end by 3 bases; junction bases not matched to a gene: 5. Germline V gene data show CDR1 as MDHEN and CDR2 as SYDVKM. The CDR3 DNA follows: TGTGCCAGCAGTTTAGGGGGACAGGGAAACTACGAGCAGTACTTC. Protein product: CASSLGGQGNYEQYF.

CDR3 protein: CASSQGDGSGMWNEQFF. CDR3 bases: TGTGCCAGCAGCCAAGGGGACGGGTCAGGGATGTGGAATGAGCAGTTCTTC. The V call is TRBV14, the J call TRBJ2-1, with D possibly being TRBD1 or TRBD2 (5 bases each). CDR3 length: 17 amino acids. CDR1 SGHDN and CDR2 FVKESK come from the germline V gene. The V and J ends lost 1 base and 7 bases respectively, with 20 bases between them.